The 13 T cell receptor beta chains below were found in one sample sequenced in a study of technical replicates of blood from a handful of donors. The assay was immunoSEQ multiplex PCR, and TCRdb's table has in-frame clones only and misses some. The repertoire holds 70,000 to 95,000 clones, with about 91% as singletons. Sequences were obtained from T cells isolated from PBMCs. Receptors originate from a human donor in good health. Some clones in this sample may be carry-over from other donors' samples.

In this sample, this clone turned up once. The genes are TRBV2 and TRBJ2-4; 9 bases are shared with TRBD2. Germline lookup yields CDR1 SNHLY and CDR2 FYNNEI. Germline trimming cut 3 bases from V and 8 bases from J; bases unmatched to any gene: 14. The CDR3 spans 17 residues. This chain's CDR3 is CASSEPEGLASWDIQYF. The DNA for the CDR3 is TGTGCCAGCAGTGAGCCAGAAGGACTAGCGAGTTGGGACATTCAGTACTTC.

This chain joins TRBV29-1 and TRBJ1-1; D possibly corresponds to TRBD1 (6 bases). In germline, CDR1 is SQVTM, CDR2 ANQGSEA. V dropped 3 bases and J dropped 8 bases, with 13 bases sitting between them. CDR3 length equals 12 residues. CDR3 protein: CSVEPGQIEAFF. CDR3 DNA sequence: TGCAGCGTTGAGCCCGGACAGATAGAAGCTTTCTTT.

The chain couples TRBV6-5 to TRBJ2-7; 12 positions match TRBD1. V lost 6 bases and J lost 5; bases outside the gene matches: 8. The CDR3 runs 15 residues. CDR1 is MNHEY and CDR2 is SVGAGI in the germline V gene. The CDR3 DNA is TGTGCCAGCAGATTTACCGGGACAGGGGGCAACGAGCAGTACTTC. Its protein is CASRFTGTGGNEQYF.

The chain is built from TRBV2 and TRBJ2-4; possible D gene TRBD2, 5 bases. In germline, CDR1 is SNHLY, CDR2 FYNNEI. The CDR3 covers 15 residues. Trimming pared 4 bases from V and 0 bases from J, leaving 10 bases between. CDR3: CASSAQGLAKNIQYF. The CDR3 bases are TGTGCCAGCAGTGCCCAAGGACTAGCCAAAAACATTCAGTACTTC. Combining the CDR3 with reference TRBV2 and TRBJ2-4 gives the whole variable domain EPEVTQTPSHQVTQMGQEVILRCVPISNHLYFYWYRQILGQKVEFLVSFYNNEISEKSEIFDDQFSVERPDGSNFTLKIRSTKLEDSAMYFCASSAQGLAKNIQYFGAGTRLSVL.

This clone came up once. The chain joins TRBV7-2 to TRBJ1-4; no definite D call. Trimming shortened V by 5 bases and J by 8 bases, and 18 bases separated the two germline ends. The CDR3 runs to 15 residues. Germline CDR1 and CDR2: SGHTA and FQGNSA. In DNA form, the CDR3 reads TGTGCCAGCAGCAATAGAGGAGGCCCGGGAGAAAAACTGTTTTTT. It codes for CASSNRGGPGEKLFF.

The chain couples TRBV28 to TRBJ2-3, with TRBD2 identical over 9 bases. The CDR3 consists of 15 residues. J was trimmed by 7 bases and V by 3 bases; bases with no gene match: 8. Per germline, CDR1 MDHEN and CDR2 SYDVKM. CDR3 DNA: TGTGCCAGCAGTTTCTTGCGGGAGGGCGCAAATACGCAGTATTTT. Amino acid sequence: CASSFLREGANTQYF.

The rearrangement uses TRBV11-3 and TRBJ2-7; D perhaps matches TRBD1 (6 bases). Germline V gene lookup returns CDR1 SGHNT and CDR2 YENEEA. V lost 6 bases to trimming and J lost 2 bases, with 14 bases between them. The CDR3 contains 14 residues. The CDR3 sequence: CASSTGPHAYEQYF. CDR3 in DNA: TGTGCCAGCAGTACAGGGCCTCATGCCTACGAGCAGTACTTC.

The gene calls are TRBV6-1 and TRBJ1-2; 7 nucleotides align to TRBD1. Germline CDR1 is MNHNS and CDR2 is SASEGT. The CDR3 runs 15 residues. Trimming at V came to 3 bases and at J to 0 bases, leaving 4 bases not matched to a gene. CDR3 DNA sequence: TGTGCCAGCAGTGATAAGACAGGGACTAACTATGGCTACACCTTC. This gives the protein CASSDKTGTNYGYTF.

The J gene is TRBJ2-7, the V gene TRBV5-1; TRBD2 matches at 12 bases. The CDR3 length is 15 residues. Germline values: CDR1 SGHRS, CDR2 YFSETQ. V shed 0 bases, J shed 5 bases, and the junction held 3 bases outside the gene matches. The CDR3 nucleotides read TGCGCCAGCAGCTTGGGACTAGCGGGAGTTAACGAGCAGTACTTC. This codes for CASSLGLAGVNEQYF. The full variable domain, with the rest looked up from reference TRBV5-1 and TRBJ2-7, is KAGVTQTPRYLIKTRGQQVTLSCSPISGHRSVSWYQQTPGQGLQFLFEYFSETQRNKGNFPGRFSGRQFSNSRSEMNVSTLELGDSALYLCASSLGLAGVNEQYFGPGTRLTVT.

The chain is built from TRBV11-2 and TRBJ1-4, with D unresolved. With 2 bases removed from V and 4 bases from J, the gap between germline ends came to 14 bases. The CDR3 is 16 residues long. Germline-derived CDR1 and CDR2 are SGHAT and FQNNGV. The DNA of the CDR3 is TGTGCCAGCAGCTTACCCCCGGCCCCTAGTAATGAAAAACTGTTTTTT. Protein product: CASSLPPAPSNEKLFF.

Here the CDR3 reads CASSQGTNEKLFF. CDR3 nucleotides: TGTGCCAGCAGCCAGGGGACCAATGAAAAACTGTTTTTT. The chain carries TRBV6-5 and TRBJ1-4, with D tentatively TRBD1 (6 bases). V lost 6 bases and J lost 5, with 10 bases in between. In germline, CDR1 is MNHEY, CDR2 SVGAGI. This CDR3 has 13 residues.

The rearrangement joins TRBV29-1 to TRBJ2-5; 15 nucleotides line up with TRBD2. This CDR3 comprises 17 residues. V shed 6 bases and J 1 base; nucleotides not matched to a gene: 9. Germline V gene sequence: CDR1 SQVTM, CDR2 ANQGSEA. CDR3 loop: CSVSGTSGRLPQETQYF. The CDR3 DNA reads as TGCAGCGTCTCCGGGACTAGCGGGAGGCTCCCCCAAGAGACCCAGTACTTC.

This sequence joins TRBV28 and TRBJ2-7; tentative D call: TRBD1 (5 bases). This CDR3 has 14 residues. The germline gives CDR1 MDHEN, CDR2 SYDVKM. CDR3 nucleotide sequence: TGTGGGGGAACGGACACTCTAAGCTCCTACGAGCAGTACTTC. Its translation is CGGTDTLSSYEQYF.